This T cell receptor (beta chain) was sequenced in a study of T cell repertoires in cytomegalovirus infection. On the study more broadly: A matching HLA type, together with CMV infection, was signaled by public TCR beta signatures.

Trimming at V came to 3 bases and at J to 9 bases, leaving 4 bases not matched to a gene. The germline gives CDR1 MDHEN, CDR2 SYDVKM. This CDR3 has 14 residues. This clonotype was observed many times. As yet, its antigen is unknown. In TCRdb, the reads were re-called with MiXCR into one record per CDR3 protein. The sample lists under 300,000 distinct CDR3 sequences, about a sixth occurring once. General study findings and limits: Clonotypes of TCR beta that were HLA-C-restricted and CMV-specific dominated the ex vivo response.

Sequenced: CD8+ T cells from PBMCs. The chain is built from TRBV28 and TRBJ1-6, with 8 bases matching TRBD1. The source of this sequence is a human donor in good health (CMV status not recorded). Some clones in this sample may be carry-over from other donors' samples. CDR3: CASSFGTGGSPLHF. The CDR3, as DNA: TGTGCCAGCAGTTTCGGGACAGGAGGTTCACCCCTCCACTTT. Using reference TRBV28 and TRBJ1-6 for the parts outside the CDR3, the full variable domain is DVKVTQSSRYLVKRTGEKVFLECVQDMDHENMFWYRQDPGLGLRLIYFSYDVKMKEKGDIPEGYSVSREKKERFSLILESASTNQTSMYLCASSFGTGGSPLHFGNGTRLTVT.